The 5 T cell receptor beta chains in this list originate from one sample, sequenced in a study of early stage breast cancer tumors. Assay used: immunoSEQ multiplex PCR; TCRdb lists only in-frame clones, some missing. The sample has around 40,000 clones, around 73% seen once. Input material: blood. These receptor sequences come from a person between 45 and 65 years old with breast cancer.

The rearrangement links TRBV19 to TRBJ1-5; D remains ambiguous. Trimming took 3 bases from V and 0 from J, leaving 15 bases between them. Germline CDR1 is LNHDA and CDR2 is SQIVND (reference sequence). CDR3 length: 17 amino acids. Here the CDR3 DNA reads TGTGCCAGTAGTATCCAAAACACAGTTAATAGCAATCAGCCCCAGCATTTT. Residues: CASSIQNTVNSNQPQHF.

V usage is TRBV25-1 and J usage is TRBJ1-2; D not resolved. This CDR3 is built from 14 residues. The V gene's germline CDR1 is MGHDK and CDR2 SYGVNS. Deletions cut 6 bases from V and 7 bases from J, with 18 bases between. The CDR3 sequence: CASRAMSGGGGYTF. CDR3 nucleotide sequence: TGTGCCAGCAGAGCCATGAGTGGTGGCGGTGGCTACACCTTC.

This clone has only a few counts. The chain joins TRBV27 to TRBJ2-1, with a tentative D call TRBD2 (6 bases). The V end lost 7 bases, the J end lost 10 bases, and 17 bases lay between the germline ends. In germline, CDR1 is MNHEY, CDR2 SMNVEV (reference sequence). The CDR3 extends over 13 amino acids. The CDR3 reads CASKGSGSREQFF. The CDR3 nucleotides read TGTGCCAGCAAGGGCTCCGGGAGTCGGGAGCAGTTCTTC.

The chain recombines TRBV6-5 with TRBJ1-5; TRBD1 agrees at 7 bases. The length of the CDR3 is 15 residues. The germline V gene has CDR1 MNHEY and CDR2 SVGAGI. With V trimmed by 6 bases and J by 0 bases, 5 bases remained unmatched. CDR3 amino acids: CASSLGQASNQPQHF. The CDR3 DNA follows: TGTGCCAGCAGCTTAGGACAGGCTAGCAATCAGCCCCAGCATTTT.

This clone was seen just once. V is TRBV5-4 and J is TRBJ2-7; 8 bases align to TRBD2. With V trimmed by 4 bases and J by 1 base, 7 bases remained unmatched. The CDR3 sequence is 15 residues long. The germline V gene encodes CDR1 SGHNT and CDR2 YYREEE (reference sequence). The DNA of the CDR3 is TGTGCCAGCAGCCCATCTGGGACTAGGTCCTACGAGCAGTACTTC. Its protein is CASSPSGTRSYEQYF.